This TCR beta chain was captured in a study of cytomegalovirus exposure and HLA in healthy donors. The PCR used 60 Vbeta and 13 Jbeta primers. Method: immunoSEQ multiplex PCR; TCRdb's copy keeps in-frame clones and lacks some. The table records fewer than 250,000 clones, around 86% of them present only once. Comments on this clone: The antigen is not known.

Notes on the study in general: The authors reported that TCR beta sequences could predict HLA-A and HLA-B alleles. These predictions were accurate for most subjects in the first cohort.

Germline trimming cut 1 base from V and 4 bases from J; bases unmatched to any gene: 7. Germline V CDR1 and CDR2: MGHRA, YSYEKL. The CDR3 runs 16 residues. The receptor comes from a woman in her 50s in good health and CMV-seropositive. Source material: PBMCs. V gene TRBV4-1 combines with J gene TRBJ1-2; the match to TRBD1 covers 9 bases. CDR3 protein: CASSQVGQGSGYGYTF. The DNA of the CDR3 is TGCGCCAGCAGCCAAGTGGGACAGGGTAGTGGCTATGGCTACACCTTC.